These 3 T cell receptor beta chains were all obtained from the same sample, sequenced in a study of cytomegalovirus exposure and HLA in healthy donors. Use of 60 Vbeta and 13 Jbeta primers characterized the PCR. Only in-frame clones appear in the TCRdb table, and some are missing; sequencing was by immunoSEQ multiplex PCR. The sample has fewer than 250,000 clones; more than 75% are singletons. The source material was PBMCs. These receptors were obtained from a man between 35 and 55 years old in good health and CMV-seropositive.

The CDR3 sequence is CASSESGFYNEQFF. As DNA, the CDR3 is TGCGCCAGCAGTGAGTCCGGGTTTTACAATGAGCAGTTCTTC. V gene TRBV10-2 combines with J gene TRBJ2-1; the D is unclear. Trimming pared 0 bases from V and 4 bases from J, leaving 7 bases between. Per the germline V gene, CDR1 is WSHSY and CDR2 is SAAADI. CDR3 length: 14 amino acids.

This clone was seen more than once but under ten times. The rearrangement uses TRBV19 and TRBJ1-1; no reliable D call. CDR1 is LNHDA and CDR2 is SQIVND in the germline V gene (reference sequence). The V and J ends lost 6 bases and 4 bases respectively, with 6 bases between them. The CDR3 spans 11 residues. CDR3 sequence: CASRLGTEAFF. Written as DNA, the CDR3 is TGTGCCAGTAGACTAGGCACTGAAGCTTTCTTT.

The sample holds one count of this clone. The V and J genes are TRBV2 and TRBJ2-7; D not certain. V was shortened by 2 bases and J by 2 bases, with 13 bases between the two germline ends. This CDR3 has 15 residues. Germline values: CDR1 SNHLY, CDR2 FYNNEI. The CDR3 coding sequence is TGTGCCAGCAGTGAAAACGCAGATTCCCCCTACGAGCAGTACTTC. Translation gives CASSENADSPYEQYF.